Sequencing of this TCR beta chain was carried out in a study of blood T cell repertoires in COVID-19. For the study at large: Acute-phase and convalescent COVID-19 samples originated in the United States, Italy and Spain. From T cells, B-cell-depleted T cells, or PBMCs came the material, which was cDNA or gDNA.

Germline CDR1 SGDLS, CDR2 YYNGEE. The junction had 3 bases not matched to a gene; V was cut back by 3 bases and J by 3 bases. The CDR3 is 14 amino acids. In the original processing: Counts of nucleated cells, estimated from reference gene primer amplification, were obtained. Sequencing used immunoSEQ multiplex PCR; TCRdb keeps in-frame clones, though not all of them. Clonal size and the V and J genes are those of that table, whereas D and trimming came from the DNA. This sample has roughly 190,000 clones, with more than 75% found just once. The chain is built from TRBV9 and TRBJ2-3; 8 bases match TRBD2. Sequenced sample: peripheral blood. The TCR originated in a man between 35 and 55 years old with active or convalescent COVID-19. CDR3 nucleotides: TGTGCCAGCAGCGCAGGGACTAGGACAGATACGCAGTATTTT. It translates to CASSAGTRTDTQYF.